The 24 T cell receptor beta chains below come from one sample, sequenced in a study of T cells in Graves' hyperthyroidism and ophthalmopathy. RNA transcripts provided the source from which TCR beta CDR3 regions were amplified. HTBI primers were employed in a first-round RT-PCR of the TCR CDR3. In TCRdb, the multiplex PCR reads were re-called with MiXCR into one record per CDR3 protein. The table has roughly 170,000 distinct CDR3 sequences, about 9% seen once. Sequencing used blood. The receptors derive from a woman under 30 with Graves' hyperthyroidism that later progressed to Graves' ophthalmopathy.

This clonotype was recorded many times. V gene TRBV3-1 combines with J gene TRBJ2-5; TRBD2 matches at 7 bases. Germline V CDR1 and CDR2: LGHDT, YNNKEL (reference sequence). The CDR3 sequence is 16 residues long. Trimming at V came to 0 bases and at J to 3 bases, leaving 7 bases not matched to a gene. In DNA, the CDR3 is TGTGCCAGCAGCCAAGAAGGGGTAGCGGGCGAAGAGACCCAGTACTTC. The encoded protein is CASSQEGVAGEETQYF.

The CDR3 protein is CASSVALGAYEQYF. The CDR3 coding sequence is TGTGCCAGCAGCGTAGCTTTGGGTGCCTACGAGCAGTACTTC. The chain couples TRBV9 to TRBJ2-7, with D unresolved. Germline V CDR1 and CDR2: SGDLS, YYNGEE. The CDR3 spans 14 residues. V was clipped by 0 bases and J by 2 bases, with 9 bases between them.

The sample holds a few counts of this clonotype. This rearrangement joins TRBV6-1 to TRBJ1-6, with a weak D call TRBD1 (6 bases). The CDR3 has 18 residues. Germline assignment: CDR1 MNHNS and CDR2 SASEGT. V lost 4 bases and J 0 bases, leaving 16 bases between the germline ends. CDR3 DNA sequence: TGTGCCAGCAGTGGATTGGGACATCTCAGCTCCTATAATTCACCCCTCCACTTT. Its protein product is CASSGLGHLSSYNSPLHF.

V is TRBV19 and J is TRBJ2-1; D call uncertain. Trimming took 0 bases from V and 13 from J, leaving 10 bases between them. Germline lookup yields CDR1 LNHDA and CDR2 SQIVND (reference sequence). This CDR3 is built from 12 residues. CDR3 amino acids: CASSIEGSVQFF. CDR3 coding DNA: TGTGCCAGTAGTATAGAGGGGTCCGTCCAGTTCTTC.

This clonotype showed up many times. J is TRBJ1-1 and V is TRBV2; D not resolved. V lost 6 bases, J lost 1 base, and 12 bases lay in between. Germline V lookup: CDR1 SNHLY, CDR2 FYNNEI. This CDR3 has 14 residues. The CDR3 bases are TGTGCCAGCAGCCCATTGGGTTCGAACACTGAAGCTTTCTTT. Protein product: CASSPLGSNTEAFF.

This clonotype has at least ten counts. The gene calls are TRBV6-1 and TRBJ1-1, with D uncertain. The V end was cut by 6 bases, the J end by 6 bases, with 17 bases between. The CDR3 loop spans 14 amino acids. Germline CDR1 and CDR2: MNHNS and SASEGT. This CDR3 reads CASRTRLGGSEAFF. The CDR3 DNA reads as TGTGCCAGCAGGACAAGGCTAGGAGGGTCTGAAGCTTTCTTT.

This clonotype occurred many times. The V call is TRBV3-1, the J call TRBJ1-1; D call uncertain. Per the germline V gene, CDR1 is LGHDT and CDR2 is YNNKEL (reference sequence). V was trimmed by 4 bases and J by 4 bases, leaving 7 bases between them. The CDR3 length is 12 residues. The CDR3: CASSRGSTEAFF. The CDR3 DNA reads TGTGCCAGCAGCCGAGGGAGCACTGAAGCTTTCTTT.

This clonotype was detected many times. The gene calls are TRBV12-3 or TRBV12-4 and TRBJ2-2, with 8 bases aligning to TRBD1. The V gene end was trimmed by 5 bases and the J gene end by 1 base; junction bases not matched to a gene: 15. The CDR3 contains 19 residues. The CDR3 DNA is TGTGCCAGCAGTGGGGTTAGTCCCCTGACAGGGGTGAACACCGGGGAGCTGTTTTTT. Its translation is CASSGVSPLTGVNTGELFF.

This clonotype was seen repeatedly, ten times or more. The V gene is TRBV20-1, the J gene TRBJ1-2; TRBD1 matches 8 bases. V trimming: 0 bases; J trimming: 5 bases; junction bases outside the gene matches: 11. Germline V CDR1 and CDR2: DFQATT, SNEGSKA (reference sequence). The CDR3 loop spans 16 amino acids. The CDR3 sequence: CSARDSVRGLNYGYTF. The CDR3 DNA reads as TGCAGTGCTAGAGATAGCGTCAGGGGGCTTAATTATGGCTACACCTTC.

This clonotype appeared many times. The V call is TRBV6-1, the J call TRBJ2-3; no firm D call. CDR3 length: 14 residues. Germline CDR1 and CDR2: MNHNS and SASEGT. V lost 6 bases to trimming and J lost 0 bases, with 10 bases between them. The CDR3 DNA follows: TGTGCCAGCAGCCAGCGCCAAAGCACAGATACGCAGTATTTT. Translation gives CASSQRQSTDTQYF.

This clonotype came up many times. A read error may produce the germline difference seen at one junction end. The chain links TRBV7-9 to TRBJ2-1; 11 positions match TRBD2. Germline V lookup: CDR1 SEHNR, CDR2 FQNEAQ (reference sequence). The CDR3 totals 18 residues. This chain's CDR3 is CATSDPRGLAETLREQFF. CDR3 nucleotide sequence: TGTGCCACCAGCGACCCCCGGGGACTAGCGGAGACCTTACGTGAGCAGTTCTTC.

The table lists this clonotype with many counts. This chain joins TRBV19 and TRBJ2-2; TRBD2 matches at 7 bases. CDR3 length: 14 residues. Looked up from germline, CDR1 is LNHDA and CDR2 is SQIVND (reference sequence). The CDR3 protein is CGTRLASNTGELFF. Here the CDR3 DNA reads TGTGGCACCCGACTAGCTTCGAACACCGGGGAGCTGTTTTTT.

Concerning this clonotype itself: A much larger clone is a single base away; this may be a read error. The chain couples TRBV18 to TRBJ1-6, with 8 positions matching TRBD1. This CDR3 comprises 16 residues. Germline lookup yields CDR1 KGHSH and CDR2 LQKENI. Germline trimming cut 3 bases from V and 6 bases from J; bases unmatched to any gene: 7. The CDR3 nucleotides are TGTGCCAGCTCACCCTCGGCCGGGACAGGTAATTCACCCCTCCACTTT. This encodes CASSPSAGTGNSPLHF.

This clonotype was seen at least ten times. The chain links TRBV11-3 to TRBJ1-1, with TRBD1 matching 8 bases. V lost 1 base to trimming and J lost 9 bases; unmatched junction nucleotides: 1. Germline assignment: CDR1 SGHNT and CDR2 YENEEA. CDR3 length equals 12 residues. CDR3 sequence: CASSLGTGKAFF. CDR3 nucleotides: TGTGCCAGCAGCTTAGGGACAGGGAAAGCTTTCTTT.

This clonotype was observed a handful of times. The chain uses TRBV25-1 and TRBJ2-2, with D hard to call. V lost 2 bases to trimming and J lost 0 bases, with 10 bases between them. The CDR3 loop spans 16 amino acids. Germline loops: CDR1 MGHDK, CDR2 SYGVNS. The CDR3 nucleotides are TGTGCCAGCAGTGAAACTAAGGGCTCGAACACCGGGGAGCTGTTTTTT. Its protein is CASSETKGSNTGELFF.

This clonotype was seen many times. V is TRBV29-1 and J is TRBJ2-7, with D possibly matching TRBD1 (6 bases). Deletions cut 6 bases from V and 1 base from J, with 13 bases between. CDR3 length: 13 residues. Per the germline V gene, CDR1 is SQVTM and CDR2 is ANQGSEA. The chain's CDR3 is CSVGQGPSYEQYF. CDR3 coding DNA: TGCAGCGTGGGGCAGGGGCCATCCTACGAGCAGTACTTC.

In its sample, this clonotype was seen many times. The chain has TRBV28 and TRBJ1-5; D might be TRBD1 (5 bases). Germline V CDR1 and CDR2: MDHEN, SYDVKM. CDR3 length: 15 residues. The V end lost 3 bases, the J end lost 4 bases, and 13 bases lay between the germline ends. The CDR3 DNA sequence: TGTGCCAGCAGTTTTCCCGGGGGGTGGAATCAGCCCCAGCATTTT. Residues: CASSFPGGWNQPQHF.

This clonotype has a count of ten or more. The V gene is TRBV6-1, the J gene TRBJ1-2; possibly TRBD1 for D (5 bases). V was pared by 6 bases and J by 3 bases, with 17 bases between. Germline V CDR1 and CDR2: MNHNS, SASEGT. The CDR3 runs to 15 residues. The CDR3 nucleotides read TGTGCCAGCAGCGCGACGGCGTGGGGGGACTATGGCTACACCTTC. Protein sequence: CASSATAWGDYGYTF.

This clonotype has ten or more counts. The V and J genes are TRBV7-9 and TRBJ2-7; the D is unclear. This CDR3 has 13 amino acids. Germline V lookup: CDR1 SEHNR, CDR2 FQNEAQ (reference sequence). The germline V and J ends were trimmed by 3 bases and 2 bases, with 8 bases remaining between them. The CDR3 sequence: CASSFSGAYEQYF. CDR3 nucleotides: TGTGCCAGCAGCTTTTCTGGGGCCTACGAGCAGTACTTC. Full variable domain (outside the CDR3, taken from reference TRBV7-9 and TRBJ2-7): DTGVSQNPRHKITKRGQNVTFRCDPISEHNRLYWYRQTLGQGPEFLTYFQNEAQLEKSRLLSDRFSAERPKGSFSTLEIQRTEQGDSAMYLCASSFSGAYEQYFGPGTRLTVT.

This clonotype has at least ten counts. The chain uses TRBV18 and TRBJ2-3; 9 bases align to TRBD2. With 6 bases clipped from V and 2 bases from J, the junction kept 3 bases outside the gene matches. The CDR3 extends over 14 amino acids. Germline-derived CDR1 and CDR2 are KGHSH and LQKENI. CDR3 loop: CASSAGGHTDTQYF. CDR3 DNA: TGTGCCAGCTCGGCGGGAGGGCACACAGATACGCAGTATTTT.

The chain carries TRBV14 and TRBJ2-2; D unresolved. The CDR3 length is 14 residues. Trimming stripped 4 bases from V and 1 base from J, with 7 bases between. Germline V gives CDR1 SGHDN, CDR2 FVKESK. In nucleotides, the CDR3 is TGTGCCAGCAGCCCAGGTCTGAACACCGGGGAGCTGTTTTTT. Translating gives CASSPGLNTGELFF.

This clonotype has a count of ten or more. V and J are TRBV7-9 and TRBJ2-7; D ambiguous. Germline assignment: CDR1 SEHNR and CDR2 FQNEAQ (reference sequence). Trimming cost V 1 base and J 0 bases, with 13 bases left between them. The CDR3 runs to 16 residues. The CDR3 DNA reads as TGTGCCAGCAGCTTAGAATTGGTGGGCAGCTCCTACGAGCAGTACTTC. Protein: CASSLELVGSSYEQYF.

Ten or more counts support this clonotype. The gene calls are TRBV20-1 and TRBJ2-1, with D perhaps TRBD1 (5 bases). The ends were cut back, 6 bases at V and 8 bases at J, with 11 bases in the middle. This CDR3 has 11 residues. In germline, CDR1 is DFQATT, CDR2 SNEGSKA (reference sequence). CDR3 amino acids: CSATVGDEQFF. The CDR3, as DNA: TGCAGTGCCACTGTAGGGGATGAGCAGTTCTTC.

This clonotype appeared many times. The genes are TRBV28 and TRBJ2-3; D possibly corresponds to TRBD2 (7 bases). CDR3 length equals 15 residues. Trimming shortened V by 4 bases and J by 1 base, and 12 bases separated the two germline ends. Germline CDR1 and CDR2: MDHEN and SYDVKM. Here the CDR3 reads CASSSSGGRTDTQYF. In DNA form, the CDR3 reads TGTGCCAGCAGTTCGTCGGGGGGCCGCACAGATACGCAGTATTTT.